This T cell receptor (beta chain) was sequenced in a study of T cell changes during pregnancy in multiple sclerosis. The V end lost 7 bases, the J end lost 9 bases, and 26 bases lay between the germline ends. Germline CDR1 and CDR2: MDHEN and SYDVKM. CDR3 length equals 16 residues. Method: immunoSEQ multiplex PCR; TCRdb's copy keeps in-frame clones and lacks some. The sample shows around 56,000 clones, 90% of them seen only once. The rearrangement joins TRBV28 to TRBJ2-3, with a weak D call TRBD2 (6 bases). The material sequenced was peripheral blood, taken in the first trimester of pregnancy. This receptor was identified in a female donor in good health, enrolled as a control in a pregnancy study. As DNA, the CDR3 is TGTGCCAGCACACCTATGGGAACTAGTGGGCGGGAAACGCAGTATTTT. This codes for CASTPMGTSGRETQYF.